Presented here are 3 T cell receptor beta chains from one specimen sequenced in a study of blood T cell repertoires in COVID-19. Libraries were prepared by immunoSEQ multiplex PCR; TCRdb keeps only in-frame clonotypes and omits some of them. Of 250,000 to 300,000 clones listed, approximately 88% are singletons. Material for sequencing was PBMCs or T cells enriched from blood (not recorded which). Receptors originate from a woman aged 40-49 years who had recovered from COVID-19.

The chain has TRBV28 and TRBJ1-1, with TRBD1 matching 7 bases. Germline V gene sequence: CDR1 MDHEN, CDR2 SYDVKM. The CDR3 runs 14 residues. Trimming cost V 8 bases and J 1 base; bases outside gene matches: 7. The CDR3: CASCTQGGNTEAFF. CDR3 coding DNA: TGTGCCAGCTGCACCCAGGGGGGGAACACTGAAGCTTTCTTT.

The V call is TRBV27, the J call TRBJ1-1, with 8 positions matching TRBD1. J was trimmed by 6 bases and V by 6 bases; bases with no gene match: 9. Germline V CDR1 and CDR2: MNHEY, SMNVEV (reference sequence). CDR3 length equals 14 residues. This CDR3 reads CASSSGGSGAEAFF. Written as DNA, the CDR3 is TGTGCCAGCAGCTCAGGGGGCAGTGGTGCTGAAGCTTTCTTT.

The chain is built from TRBV19 and TRBJ1-2; a weak D match, TRBD1 (5 bases). Trimming pared 3 bases from V and 4 bases from J, leaving 15 bases between. Germline V lookup: CDR1 LNHDA, CDR2 SQIVND (reference sequence). CDR3 size: 15 residues. For the CDR3, the DNA is TGTGCCAGTAGTATGTCCCGTCAGGGAGGCTATGGCTACACCTTC. Translation: CASSMSRQGGYGYTF.